Described below is a single TCR beta chain sequence and its context. The record originates from a study of OX40 agonist ivuxolimab in advanced cancers. Overall study context: There were three patients with partial responses, one having hepatocellular carcinoma and two cutaneous melanoma.

Germline V gene data show CDR1 as ENHRY and CDR2 as SYGVKD. CDR3 size: 14 residues. J lost 4 bases, V lost 6 bases, and 6 bases had no gene match. TCRdb's copy holds only in-frame clones and misses some; the assay was immunoSEQ multiplex PCR. The sample has around 60,000 clones; around 90% are singletons. This specimen consisted of CD4+ or CD8+ T cells sorted from blood, obtained in a trial of the OX40 agonist ivuxolimab. The sequence was collected from an adult with an advanced solid tumor such as melanoma, head and neck, liver or kidney cancer. The chain couples TRBV10-3 to TRBJ1-1; 9 bases match TRBD1. The CDR3 DNA is TGTGCCATCAGCTCGGGACAGGGTTCCACTGAAGCTTTCTTT. As protein: CAISSGQGSTEAFF.